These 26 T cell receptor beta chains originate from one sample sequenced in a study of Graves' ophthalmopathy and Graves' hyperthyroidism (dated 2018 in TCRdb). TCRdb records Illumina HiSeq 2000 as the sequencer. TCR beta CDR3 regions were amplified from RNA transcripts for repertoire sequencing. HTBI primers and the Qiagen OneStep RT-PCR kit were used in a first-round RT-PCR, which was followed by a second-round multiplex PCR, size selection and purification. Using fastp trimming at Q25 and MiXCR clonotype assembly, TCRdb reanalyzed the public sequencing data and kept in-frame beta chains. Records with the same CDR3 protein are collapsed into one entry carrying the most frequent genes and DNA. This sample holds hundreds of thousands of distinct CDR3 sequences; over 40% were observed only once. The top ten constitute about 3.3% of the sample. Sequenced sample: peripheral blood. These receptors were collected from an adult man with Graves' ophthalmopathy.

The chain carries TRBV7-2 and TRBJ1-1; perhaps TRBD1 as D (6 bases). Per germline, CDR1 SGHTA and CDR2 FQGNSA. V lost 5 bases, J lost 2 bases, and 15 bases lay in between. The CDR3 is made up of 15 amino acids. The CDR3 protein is CASSQETGSNTEAFF. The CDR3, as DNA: TGTGCCAGCAGCCAAGAAACAGGGTCAAACACTGAAGCTTTCTTT.

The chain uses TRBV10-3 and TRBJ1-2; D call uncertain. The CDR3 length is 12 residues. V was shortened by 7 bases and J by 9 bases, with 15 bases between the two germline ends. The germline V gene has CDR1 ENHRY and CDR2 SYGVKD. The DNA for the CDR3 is TGTGCCATCAACGACGCAGAGTATAGCTACACCTTC. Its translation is CAINDAEYSYTF.

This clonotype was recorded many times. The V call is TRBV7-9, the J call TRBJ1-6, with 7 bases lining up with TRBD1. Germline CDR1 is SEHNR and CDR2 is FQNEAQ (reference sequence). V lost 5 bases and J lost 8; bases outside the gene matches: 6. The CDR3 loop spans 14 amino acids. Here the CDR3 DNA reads TGTGCCAGCAGCCCCCGGGACAGCCATTCACCCCTCCACTTT. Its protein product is CASSPRDSHSPLHF.

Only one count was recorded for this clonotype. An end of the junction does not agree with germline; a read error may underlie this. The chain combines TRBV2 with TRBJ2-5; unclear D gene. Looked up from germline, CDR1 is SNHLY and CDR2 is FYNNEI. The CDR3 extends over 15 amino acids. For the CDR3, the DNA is TGTGCCAGCAGGGAAGTATCCGCCACCGGGGAGACCCAGTACTTC. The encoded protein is CASREVSATGETQYF.

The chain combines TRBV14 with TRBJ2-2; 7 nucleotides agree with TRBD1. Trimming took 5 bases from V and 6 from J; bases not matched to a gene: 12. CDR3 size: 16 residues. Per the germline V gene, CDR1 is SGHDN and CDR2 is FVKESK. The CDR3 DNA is TGTGCCAGCAGCTACACAGGGGCGGGCAGGCCCGGGGAGCTGTTTTTT. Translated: CASSYTGAGRPGELFF.

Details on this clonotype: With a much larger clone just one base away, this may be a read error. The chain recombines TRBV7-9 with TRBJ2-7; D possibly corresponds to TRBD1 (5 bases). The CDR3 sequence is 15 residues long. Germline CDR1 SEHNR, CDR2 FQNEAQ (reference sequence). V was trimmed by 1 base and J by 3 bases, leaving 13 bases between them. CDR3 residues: CASSLGTPTYYEQYV. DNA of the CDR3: TGTGCCAGCAGCTTAGGGACACCAACTTACTACGAGCAGTACGTC.

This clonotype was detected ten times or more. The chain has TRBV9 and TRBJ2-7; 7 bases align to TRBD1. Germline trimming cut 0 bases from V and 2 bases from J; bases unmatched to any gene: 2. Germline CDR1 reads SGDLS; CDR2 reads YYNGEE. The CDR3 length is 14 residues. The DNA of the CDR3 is TGTGCCAGCAGCGTAGGTCAGGGGGCCTACGAGCAGTACTTC. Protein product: CASSVGQGAYEQYF.

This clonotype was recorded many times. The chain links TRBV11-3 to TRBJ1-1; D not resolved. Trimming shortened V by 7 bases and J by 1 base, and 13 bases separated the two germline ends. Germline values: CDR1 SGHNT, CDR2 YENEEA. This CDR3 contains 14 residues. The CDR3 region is CASTGPGRNTEAFF. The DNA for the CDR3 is TGTGCCAGCACCGGCCCGGGCAGGAACACTGAAGCTTTCTTT.

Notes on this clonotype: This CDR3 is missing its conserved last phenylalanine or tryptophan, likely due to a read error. CDR3 sequence (DNA): TGTGCCAGCAGCCCGGGACAGGGCCCCGAAAAACTGTTTTCC. This codes for CASSPGQGPEKLFS. The chain joins TRBV7-9 to TRBJ1-4; 9 positions agree with TRBD1. Germline assignment: CDR1 SEHNR and CDR2 FQNEAQ (reference sequence). The CDR3 runs to 14 residues. With 5 bases clipped from V and 8 bases from J, the junction kept 6 bases outside the gene matches.

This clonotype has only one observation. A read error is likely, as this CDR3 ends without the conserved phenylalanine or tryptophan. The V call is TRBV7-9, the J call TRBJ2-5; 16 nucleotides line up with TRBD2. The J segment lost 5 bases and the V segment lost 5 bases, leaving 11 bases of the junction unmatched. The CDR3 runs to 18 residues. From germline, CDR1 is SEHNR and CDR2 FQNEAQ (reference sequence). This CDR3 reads CASSPQGLAGGVGETQYC. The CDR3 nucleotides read TGTGCCAGCAGCCCGCAGGGACTAGCGGGAGGGGTCGGGGAGACCCAGTACTGC.

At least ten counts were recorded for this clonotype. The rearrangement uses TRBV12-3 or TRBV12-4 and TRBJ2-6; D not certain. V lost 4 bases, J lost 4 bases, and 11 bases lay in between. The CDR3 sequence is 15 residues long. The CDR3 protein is CASSSLGSGANVLTF. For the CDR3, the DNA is TGTGCCAGCAGTTCGCTAGGGTCAGGGGCCAACGTCCTGACTTTC.

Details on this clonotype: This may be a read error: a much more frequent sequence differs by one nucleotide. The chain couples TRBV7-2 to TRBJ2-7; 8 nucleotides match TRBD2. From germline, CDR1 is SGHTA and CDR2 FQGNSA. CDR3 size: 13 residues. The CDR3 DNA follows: TGTGCCGGCAGCGGGGGCTACTCCTACGAGCAGTACTTC. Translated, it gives CAGSGGYSYEQYF.

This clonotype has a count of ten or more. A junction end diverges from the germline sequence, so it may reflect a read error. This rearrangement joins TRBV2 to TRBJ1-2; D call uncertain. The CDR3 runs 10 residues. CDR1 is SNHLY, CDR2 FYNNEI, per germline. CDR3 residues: CASSTSRISF. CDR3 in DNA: TGTGCCAGCAGCACCTCGAGAATTAGCTTC. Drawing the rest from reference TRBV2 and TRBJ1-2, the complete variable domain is EPEVTQTPSHQVTQMGQEVILRCVPISNHLYFYWYRQILGQKVEFLVSFYNNEISEKSEIFDDQFSVERPDGSNFTLKIRSTKLEDSAMYFCASSTSRISFGSGTRLTVV.

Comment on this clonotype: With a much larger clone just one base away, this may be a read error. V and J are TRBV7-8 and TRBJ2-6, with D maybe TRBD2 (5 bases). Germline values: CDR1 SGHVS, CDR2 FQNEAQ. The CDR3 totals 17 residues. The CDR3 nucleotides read TGCGCCAGCAGCCACGACGGGGAAAACCCTGGGGCCAACGTCCTGACTTTC. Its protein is CASSHDGENPGANVLTF.

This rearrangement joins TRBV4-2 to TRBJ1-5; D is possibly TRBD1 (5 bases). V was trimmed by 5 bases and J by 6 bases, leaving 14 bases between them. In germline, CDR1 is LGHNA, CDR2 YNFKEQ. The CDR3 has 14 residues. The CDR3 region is CASSTQGLSQPQHF. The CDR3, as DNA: TGTGCCAGCAGCACGCAGGGTCTTAGTCAGCCCCAGCATTTT.

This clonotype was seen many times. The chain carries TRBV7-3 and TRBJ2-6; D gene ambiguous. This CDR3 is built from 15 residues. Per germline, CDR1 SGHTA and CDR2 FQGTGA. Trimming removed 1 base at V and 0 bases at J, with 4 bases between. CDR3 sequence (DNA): TGTGCCAGCAGCTTAAGTGGCTCTGGGGCCAACGTCCTGACTTTC. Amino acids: CASSLSGSGANVLTF.

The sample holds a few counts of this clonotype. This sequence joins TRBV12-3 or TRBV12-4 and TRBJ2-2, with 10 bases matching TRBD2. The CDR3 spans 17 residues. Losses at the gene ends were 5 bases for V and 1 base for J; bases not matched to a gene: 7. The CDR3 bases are TGTGCCAGCAGTCGCCATCTAGCGGGAGTGAACACCGGGGAGCTGTTTTTT. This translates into CASSRHLAGVNTGELFF.

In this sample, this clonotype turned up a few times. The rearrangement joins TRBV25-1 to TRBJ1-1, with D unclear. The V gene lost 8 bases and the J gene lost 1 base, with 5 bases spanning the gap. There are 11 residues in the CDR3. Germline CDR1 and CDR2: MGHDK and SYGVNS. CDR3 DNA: TGTGCCAGCTTTGCGAACACTGAAGCTTTCTTT. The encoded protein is CASFANTEAFF.

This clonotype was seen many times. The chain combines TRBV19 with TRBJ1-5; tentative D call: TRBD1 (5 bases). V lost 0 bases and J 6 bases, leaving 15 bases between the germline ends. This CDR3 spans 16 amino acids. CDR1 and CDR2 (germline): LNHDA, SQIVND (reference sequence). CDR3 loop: CASSIDATAGGQPQHF. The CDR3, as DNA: TGTGCCAGTAGTATAGATGCGACAGCTGGAGGTCAGCCCCAGCATTTT. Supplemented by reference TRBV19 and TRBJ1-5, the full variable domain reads DGGITQSPKYLFRKEGQNVTLSCEQNLNHDAMYWYRQDPGQGLRLIYYSQIVNDFQKGDIAEGYSVSREKKESFPLTVTSAQKNPTAFYLCASSIDATAGGQPQHFGDGTRLSIL.

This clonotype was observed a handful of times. This CDR3 reads CASSYSIMGGRAYEQYF. As DNA, the CDR3 is TGTGCCAGCAGTTACTCGATCATGGGTGGGAGGGCCTACGAGCAGTACTTC. The V gene is TRBV6-6, the J gene TRBJ2-7; the match to TRBD2 covers 7 bases. The length of the CDR3 is 17 residues. The germline CDR1 and CDR2 sequences are MNHNY and SVGAGI (reference sequence). V was pared by 0 bases and J by 2 bases, with 10 bases of the junction left unmatched.

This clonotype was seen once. CDR3 in amino acids: CATSRERAGSKHQHF. CDR3 bases: TGTGCCACCAGCAGAGAGCGGGCAGGGAGTAAGCATCAGCATTTT. The chain employs TRBV15 and TRBJ1-5, with a tentative D call TRBD1 (5 bases). Trimming removed 0 bases from V and 13 bases from J, with 19 bases in between. The CDR3 sequence is 15 residues long. Germline CDR1 is LNHNV and CDR2 is YYDKDF (reference sequence).

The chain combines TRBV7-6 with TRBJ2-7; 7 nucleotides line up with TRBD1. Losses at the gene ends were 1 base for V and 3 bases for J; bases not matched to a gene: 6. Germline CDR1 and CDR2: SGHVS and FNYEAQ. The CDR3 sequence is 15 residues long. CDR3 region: CASSLVESGGYEQYF. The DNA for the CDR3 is TGTGCCAGCAGCTTAGTTGAGTCAGGGGGCTACGAGCAGTACTTC.

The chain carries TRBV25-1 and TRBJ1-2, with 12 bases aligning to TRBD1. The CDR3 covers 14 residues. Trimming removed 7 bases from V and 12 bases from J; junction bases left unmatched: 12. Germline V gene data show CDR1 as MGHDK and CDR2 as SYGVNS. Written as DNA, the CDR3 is TGTGCCAGCATCCTGTCTCCGGGGACAGGGGGCCACACCTTC. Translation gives CASILSPGTGGHTF.

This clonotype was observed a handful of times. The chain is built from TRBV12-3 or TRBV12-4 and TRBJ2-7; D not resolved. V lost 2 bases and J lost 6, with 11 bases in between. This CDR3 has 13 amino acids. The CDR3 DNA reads TGTGCCAGCAGTTTATTTGTGGGGTCCGAGCAGTACTTC. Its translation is CASSLFVGSEQYF.

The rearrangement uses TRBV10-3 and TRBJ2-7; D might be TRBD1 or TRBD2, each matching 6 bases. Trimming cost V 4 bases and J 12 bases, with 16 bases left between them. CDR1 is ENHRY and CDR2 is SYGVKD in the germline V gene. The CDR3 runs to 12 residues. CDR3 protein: CAISGGDLQGYF. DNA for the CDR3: TGTGCCATCAGTGGGGGGGACTTACAGGGGTACTTC.

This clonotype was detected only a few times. The CDR3 here is CASSYPGIGINEQYF. The CDR3 DNA sequence: TGTGCCAGCAGTTACCCGGGCATAGGGATCAACGAGCAGTACTTC. The chain carries TRBV6-1 and TRBJ2-7, with D uncertain. This CDR3 region has 15 residues. Germline V gives CDR1 MNHNS, CDR2 SASEGT. V was clipped by 5 bases and J by 5 bases, with 19 bases between them.